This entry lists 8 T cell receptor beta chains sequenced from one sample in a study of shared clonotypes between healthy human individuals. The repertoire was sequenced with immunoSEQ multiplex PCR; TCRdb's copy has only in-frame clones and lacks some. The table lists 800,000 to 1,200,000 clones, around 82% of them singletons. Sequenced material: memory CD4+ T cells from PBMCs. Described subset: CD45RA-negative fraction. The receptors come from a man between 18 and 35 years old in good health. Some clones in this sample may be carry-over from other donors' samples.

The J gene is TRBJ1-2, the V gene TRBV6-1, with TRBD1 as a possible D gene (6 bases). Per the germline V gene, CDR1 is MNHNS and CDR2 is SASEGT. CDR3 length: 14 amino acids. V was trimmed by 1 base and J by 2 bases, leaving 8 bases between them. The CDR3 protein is CASSEVQGNYGYTF. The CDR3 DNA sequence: TGTGCCAGCAGTGAAGTTCAGGGGAACTATGGCTACACCTTC.

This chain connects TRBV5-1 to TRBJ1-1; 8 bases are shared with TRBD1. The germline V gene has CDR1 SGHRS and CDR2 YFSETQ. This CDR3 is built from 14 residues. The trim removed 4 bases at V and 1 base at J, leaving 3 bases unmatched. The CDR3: CASSAGTGNTEAFF. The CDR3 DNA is TGCGCCAGCAGCGCCGGGACAGGGAACACTGAAGCTTTCTTT. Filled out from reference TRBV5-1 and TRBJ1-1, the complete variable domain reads KAGVTQTPRYLIKTRGQQVTLSCSPISGHRSVSWYQQTPGQGLQFLFEYFSETQRNKGNFPGRFSGRQFSNSRSEMNVSTLELGDSALYLCASSAGTGNTEAFFGQGTRLTVV.

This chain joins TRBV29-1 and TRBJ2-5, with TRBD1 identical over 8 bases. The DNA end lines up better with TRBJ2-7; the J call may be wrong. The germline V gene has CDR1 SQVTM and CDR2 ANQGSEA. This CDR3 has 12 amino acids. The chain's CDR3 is CSVATGDDEQYF. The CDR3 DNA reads TGCAGCGTTGCGACAGGGGACGACGAGCAGTACTTC.

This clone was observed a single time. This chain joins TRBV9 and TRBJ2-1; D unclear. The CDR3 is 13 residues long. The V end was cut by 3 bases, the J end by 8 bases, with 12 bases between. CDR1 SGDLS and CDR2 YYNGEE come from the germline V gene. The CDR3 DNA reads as TGTGCCAGCAGCGCCAGCGAAGGGTATGAGCAGTTCTTC. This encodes CASSASEGYEQFF.

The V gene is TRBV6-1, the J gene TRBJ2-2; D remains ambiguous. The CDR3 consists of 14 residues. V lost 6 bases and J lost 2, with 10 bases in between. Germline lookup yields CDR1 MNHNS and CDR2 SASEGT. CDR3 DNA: TGTGCCAGCAGCGACCAGACCAACACCGGGGAGCTGTTTTTT. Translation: CASSDQTNTGELFF.

This CDR3 reads CASSQGVAGAYEQYF. CDR3 in DNA: TGTGCCAGCAGCCAGGGGGTAGCGGGAGCCTACGAGCAGTACTTC. The chain joins TRBV7-9 to TRBJ2-7; 9 positions match TRBD2. The germline V gene encodes CDR1 SEHNR and CDR2 FQNEAQ (reference sequence). The CDR3 has 15 amino acids. The V and J ends lost 5 bases and 2 bases, in that order; junction bases with no gene match: 7.

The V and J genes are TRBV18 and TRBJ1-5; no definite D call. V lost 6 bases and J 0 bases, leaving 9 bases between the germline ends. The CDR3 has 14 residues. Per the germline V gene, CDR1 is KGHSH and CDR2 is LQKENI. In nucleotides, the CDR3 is TGTGCCAGCTCCGACGGTTATAGCAATCAGCCCCAGCATTTT. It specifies CASSDGYSNQPQHF. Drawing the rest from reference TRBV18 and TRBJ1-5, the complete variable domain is NAGVMQNPRHLVRRRGQEARLRCSPMKGHSHVYWYRQLPEEGLKFMVYLQKENIIDESGMPKERFSAEFPKEGPSILRIQQVVRGDSAAYFCASSDGYSNQPQHFGDGTRLSIL.

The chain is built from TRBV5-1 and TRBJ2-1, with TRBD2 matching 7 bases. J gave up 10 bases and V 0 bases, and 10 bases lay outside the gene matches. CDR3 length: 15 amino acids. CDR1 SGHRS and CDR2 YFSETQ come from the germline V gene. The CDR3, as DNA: TGCGCCAGCAGCTTGGTAACGGGAGGAGGCGGGGAGCAGTTCTTC. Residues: CASSLVTGGGGEQFF.